This TCR beta chain appears in the sequencing data of a study of blood T cell repertoires in COVID-19. The overall study: PBMCs, B-cell-depleted T cells, or T cells were the source of the cDNA or gDNA that made up the material.

The CDR3 totals 13 residues. Trimming took 7 bases from V and 3 from J, leaving 15 bases between them. Germline lookup yields CDR1 SQVTM and CDR2 ANQGSEA. Measured with immunoSEQ multiplex PCR; TCRdb has only the in-frame clones, and not every one. The sample carries tens of thousands of clones, 89% recorded once. This TCR came from a man between 60 and 70 years old with COVID-19, enrolled during active disease. The sequencing input was peripheral blood. The chain combines TRBV29-1 with TRBJ1-1; D is uncertain. The CDR3 DNA reads TGCAGCGGCGACAAGGGCGGGGACACTGAAGCTTTCTTT. Its translation: CSGDKGGDTEAFF.